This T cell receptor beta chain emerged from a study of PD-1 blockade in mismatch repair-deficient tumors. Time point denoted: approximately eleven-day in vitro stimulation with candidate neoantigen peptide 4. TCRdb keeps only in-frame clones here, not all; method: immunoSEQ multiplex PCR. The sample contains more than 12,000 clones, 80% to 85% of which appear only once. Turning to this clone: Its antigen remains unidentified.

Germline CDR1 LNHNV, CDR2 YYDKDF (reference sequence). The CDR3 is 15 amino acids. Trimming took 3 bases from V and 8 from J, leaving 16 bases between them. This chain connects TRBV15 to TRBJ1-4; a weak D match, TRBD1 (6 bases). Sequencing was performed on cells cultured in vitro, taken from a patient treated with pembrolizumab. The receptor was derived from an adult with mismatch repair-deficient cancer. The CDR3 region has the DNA TGTGCCACCAGCAGCGCCAGGGGAGGGGTCGAAAAACTGTTTTTT. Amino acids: CATSSARGGVEKLFF.